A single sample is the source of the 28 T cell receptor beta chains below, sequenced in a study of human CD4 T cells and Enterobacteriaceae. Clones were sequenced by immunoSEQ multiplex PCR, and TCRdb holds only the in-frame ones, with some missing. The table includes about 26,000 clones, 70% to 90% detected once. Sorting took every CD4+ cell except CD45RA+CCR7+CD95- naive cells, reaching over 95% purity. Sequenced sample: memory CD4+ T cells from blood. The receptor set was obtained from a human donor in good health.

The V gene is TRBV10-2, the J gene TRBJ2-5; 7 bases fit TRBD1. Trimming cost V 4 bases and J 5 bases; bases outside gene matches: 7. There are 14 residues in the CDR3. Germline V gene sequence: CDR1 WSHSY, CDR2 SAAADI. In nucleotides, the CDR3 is TGCGCCAGCAGTGGACAGGGATTGGGTGAGACCCAGTACTTC. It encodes CASSGQGLGETQYF.

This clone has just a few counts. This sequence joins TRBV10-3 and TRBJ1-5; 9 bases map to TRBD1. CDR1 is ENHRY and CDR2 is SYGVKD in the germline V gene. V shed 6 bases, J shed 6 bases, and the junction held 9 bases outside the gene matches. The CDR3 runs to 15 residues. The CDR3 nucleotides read TGTGCCATCAGCGAGACACAGGGGGCCGGTCAGCCCCAGCATTTT. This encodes CAISETQGAGQPQHF.

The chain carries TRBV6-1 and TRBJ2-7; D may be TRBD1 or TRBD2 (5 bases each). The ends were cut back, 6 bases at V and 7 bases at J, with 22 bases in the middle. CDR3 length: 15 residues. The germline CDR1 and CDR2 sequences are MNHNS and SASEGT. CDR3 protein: CASRTRELGEREQYF. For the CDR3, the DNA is TGTGCCAGCAGGACCCGGGAACTGGGGGAGAGGGAGCAGTACTTC.

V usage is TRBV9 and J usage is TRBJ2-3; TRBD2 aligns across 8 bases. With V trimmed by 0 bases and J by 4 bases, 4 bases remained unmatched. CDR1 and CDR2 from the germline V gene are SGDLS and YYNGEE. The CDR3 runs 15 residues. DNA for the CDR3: TGTGCCAGCAGCGTAGACGGGAGGGGGTCAGATACGCAGTATTTT. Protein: CASSVDGRGSDTQYF.

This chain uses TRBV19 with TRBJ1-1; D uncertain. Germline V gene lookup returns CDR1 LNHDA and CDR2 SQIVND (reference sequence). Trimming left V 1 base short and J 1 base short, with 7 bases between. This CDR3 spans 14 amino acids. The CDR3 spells CASSIGRANTEAFF. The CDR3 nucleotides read TGTGCCAGTAGTATAGGCAGAGCGAACACTGAAGCTTTCTTT.

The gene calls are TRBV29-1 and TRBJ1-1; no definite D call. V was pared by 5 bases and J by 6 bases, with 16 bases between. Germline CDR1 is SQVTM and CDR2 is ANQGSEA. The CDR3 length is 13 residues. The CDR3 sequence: CSVQSTGRSEAFF. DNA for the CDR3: TGCAGCGTTCAGAGCACCGGGAGGTCTGAAGCTTTCTTT.

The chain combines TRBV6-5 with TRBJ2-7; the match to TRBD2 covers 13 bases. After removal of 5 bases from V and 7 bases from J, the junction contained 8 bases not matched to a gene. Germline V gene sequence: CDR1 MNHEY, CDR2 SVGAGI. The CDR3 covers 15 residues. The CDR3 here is CASSKLAGGPREQYF. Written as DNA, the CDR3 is TGTGCCAGCAGTAAACTAGCGGGAGGGCCGAGGGAGCAGTACTTC.

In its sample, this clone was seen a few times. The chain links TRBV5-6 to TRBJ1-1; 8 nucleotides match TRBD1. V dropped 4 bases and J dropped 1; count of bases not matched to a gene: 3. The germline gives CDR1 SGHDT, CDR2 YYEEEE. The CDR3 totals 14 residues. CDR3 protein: CASSADRGNTEAFF. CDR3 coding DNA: TGTGCCAGCAGCGCCGACAGGGGGAACACTGAAGCTTTCTTT.

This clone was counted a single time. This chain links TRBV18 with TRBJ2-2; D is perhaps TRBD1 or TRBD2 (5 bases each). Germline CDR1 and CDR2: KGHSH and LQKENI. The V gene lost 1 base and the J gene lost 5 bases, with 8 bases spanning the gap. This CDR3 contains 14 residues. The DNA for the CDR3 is TGTGCCAGCTCACCACGCGAGGGGACCGGGGAGCTGTTTTTT. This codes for CASSPREGTGELFF.

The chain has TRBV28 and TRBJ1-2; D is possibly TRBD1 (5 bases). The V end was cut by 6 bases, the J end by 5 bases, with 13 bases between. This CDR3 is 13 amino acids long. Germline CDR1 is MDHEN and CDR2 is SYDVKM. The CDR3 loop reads CASSRDRGYGYTF. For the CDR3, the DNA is TGTGCCAGCAGCCGGGACCGCGGGTATGGCTACACCTTC.

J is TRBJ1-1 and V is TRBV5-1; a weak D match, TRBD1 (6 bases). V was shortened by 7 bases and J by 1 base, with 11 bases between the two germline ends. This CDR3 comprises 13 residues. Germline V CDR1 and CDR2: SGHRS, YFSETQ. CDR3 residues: CASGTTGNTEAFF. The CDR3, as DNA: TGCGCCAGCGGTACGACAGGGAACACTGAAGCTTTCTTT.

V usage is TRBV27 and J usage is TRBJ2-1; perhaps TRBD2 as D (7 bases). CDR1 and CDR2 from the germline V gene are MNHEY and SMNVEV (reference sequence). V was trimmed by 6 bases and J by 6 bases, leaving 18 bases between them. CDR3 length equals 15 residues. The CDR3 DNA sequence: TGTGCCAGCAGGGGGGGGGCAGGGTCTGGCAATGAGCAGTTCTTC. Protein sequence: CASRGGAGSGNEQFF.

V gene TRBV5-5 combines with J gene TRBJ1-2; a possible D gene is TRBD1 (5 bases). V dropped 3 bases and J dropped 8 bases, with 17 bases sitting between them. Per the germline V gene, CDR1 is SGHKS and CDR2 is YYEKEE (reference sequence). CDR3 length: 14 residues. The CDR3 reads CASSSWDEARGYTF. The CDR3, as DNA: TGTGCCAGCAGCTCGTGGGACGAGGCAAGGGGCTACACCTTC.

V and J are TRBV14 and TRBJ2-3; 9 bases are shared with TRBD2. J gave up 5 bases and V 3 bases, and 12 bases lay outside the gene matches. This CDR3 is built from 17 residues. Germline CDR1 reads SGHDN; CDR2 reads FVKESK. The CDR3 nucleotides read TGTGCCAGCAGCCATCAGGTCGGGATAGCGGGAGTAGATACGCAGTATTTT. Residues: CASSHQVGIAGVDTQYF.

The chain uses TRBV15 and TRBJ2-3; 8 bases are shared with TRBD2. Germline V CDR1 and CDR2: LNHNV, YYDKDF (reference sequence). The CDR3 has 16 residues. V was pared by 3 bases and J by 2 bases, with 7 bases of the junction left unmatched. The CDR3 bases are TGTGCCACCAGCAGTCGGGCGGGAGGACCCACAGATACGCAGTATTTT. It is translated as CATSSRAGGPTDTQYF.

CDR3 in DNA: TGCGCCGGGGAAGGGTTACAGGGGGTTAATGTCGATGAGCAGTTCTTC. It yields the protein CAGEGLQGVNVDEQFF. The chain joins TRBV4-1 to TRBJ2-1; TRBD1 matches 8 bases. The trim removed 11 bases at V and 8 bases at J, leaving 20 bases unmatched. The CDR3 is 16 amino acids. The germline V gene has CDR1 MGHRA and CDR2 YSYEKL.

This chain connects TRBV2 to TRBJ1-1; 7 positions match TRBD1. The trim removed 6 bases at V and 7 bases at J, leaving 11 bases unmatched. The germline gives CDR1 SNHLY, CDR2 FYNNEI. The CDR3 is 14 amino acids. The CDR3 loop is CASRPARDRFEAFF. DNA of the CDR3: TGTGCCAGCAGGCCCGCCCGGGACAGATTTGAAGCTTTCTTT.

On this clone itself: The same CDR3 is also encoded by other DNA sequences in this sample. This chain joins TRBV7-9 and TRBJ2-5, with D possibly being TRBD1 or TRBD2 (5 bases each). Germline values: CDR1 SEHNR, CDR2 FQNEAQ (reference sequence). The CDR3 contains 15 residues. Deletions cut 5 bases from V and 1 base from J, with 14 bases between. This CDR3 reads CASSPGPGPQETQYF. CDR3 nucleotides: TGTGCCAGCAGCCCCGGGCCGGGACCCCAAGAGACCCAGTACTTC.

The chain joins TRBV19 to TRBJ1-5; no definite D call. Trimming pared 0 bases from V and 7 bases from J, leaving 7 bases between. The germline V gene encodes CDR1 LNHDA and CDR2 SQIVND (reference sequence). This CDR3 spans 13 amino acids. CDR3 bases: TGTGCCAGTAGTATAGATCTGGGGCAGCCCCAGCATTTT. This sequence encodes CASSIDLGQPQHF.

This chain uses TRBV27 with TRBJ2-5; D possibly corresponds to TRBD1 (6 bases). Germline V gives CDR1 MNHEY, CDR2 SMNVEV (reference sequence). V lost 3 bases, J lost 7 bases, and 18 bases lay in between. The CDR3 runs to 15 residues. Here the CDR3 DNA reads TGTGCCAGCAGTTTGGGGGCCACCAGACGCGGGACCCAGTACTTC. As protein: CASSLGATRRGTQYF.

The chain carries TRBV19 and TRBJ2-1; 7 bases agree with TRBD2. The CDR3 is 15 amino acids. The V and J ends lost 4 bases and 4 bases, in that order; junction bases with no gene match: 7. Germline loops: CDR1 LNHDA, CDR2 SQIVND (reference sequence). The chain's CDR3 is CASSKAGVIYNEQFF. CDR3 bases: TGTGCCAGTAGTAAGGCGGGGGTTATATACAATGAGCAGTTCTTC.

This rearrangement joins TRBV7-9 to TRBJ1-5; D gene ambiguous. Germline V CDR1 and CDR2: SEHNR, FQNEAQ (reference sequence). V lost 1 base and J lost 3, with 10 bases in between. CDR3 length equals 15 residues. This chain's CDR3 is CASSLGGQANQPQHF. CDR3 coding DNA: TGTGCCAGCAGCTTAGGAGGGCAGGCCAATCAGCCCCAGCATTTT.

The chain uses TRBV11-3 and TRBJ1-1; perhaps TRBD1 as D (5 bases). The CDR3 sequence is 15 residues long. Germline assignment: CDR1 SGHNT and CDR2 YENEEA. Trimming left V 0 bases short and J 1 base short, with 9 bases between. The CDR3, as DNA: TGTGCCAGCAGCTTAGAGGGGGGACCGAACACTGAAGCTTTCTTT. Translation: CASSLEGGPNTEAFF. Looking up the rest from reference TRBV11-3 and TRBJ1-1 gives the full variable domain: EAGVVQSPRYKIIEKKQPVAFWCNPISGHNTLYWYLQNLGQGPELLIRYENEEAVDDSQLPKDRFSAERLKGVDSTLKIQPAELGDSAVYLCASSLEGGPNTEAFFGQGTRLTVV.

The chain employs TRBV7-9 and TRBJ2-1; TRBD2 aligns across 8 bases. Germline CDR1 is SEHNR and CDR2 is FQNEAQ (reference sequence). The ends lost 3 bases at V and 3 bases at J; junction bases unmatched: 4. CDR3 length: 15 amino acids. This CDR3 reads CASSFPGLVYNEQFF. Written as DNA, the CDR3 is TGTGCCAGCAGCTTTCCGGGACTAGTCTACAATGAGCAGTTCTTC.

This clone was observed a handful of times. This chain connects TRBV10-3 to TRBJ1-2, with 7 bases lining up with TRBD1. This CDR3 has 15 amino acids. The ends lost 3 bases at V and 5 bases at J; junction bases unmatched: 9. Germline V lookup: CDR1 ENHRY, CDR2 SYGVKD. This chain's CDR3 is CAISDKGGADYGYTF. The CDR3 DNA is TGTGCCATCAGTGACAAAGGGGGCGCCGATTATGGCTACACCTTC.

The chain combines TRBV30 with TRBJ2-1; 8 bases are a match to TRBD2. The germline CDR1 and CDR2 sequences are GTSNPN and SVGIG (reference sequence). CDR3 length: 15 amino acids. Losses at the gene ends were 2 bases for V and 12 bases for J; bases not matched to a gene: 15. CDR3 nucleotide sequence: TGTGCCTGGAGTCGGTCGGGACTAGAGGTCGGATGGCAGTTCTTC. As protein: CAWSRSGLEVGWQFF.

For the CDR3, the DNA is TGTGCCTCTAGCGGGGGGGCACTTGGTCTTCATGAGCAGTTCTTC. Residues: CASSGGALGLHEQFF. This chain links TRBV30 with TRBJ2-1; 12 nucleotides line up with TRBD2. This CDR3 has 15 amino acids. The trim removed 7 bases at V and 8 bases at J, leaving 12 bases unmatched. Germline V gene sequence: CDR1 GTSNPN, CDR2 SVGIG (reference sequence).

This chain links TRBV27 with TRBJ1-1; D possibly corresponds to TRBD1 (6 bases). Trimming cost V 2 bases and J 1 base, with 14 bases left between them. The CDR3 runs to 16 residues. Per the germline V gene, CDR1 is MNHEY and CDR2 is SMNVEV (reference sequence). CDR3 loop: CASSLTGRGGNTEAFF. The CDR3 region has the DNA TGTGCCAGCAGTTTAACAGGGCGGGGGGGGAACACTGAAGCTTTCTTT.